A selection of T cell receptor beta chains follows, all from one sample in a study of blood T cell repertoires in COVID-19. The assay was immunoSEQ multiplex PCR, and TCRdb's table has in-frame clones only and misses some. The sample carries a few hundred thousand clones, approximately 83% recorded once. Material for sequencing was peripheral blood. These receptors were taken from a woman aged 45 to 65 with acute or convalescent COVID-19. The CDR3 runs from the conserved cysteine through the conserved F or W. The D gene is left open where the match is weak. Size is omitted from some rows. Given values are once, few, many or a class for expanded clones.

V gene	D gene	clone size	J gene	CDR3 DNA	CDR3 protein
TRBV19	NA	NA	TRBJ1-4	TGTGCCAGTAGTTCCAGGAATTCCGGTAATGAAAAACTGTTTTTT	CASSSRNSGNEKLFF
TRBV3-1/TRBV3-2	TRBD2	once	TRBJ2-4	TGTGCCAGCAGCCAAGATGGCCTAGCGGGAGGGCCTAAAAACATTCAGTACTTC	CASSQDGLAGGPKNIQYF
TRBV28	NA	NA	TRBJ2-5	TGTGCCAGCAGGACAGCTGCTTTCCAAGAGACCCAGTACTTC	CASRTAAFQETQYF
TRBV9	NA	NA	TRBJ1-1	TGTGCCAGCAGCGTAGGAGGGACAACGTGGGGCACTGAAGCTTTCTTT	CASSVGGTTWGTEAFF
TRBV5-1	TRBD1	few	TRBJ1-6	TGCGCCAGCAGCTTGGCTACGGACAGGGGTGGTTCACCCCTCCACTTT	CASSLATDRGGSPLHF
TRBV19	TRBD1	NA	TRBJ1-6	TGTGCCAGTAGTGGGACAGCTTTGTCACCCCTCCACTTT	CASSGTALSPLHF
TRBV12-3/TRBV12-4	TRBD1	once	TRBJ2-4	TGTGCCAGCAGCCTGGACAGGGTGGACATTCAGTACTTC	CASSLDRVDIQYF
TRBV5-1	NA	NA	TRBJ2-6	TGCGCCAGCAGCTCGATACAGAGCTCTGGGGCCAACGTCCTGACTTTC	CASSSIQSSGANVLTF
TRBV13	TRBD2	NA	TRBJ2-3	TGTGCCAGCAGCTTAGATAGCGGGGTTCGCACAGATACGCAGTATTTT	CASSLDSGVRTDTQYF
TRBV6-5	NA	few	TRBJ1-3	TGTGCCAGCGGGGAGGGGGTCTCTGGAAACACCATATATTTT	CASGEGVSGNTIYF
TRBV28	TRBD1	NA	TRBJ2-7	TGTGCCTCCCGCCCCACACAGGGGGTCTCCTACGAGCAGTACTTC	CASRPTQGVSYEQYF
TRBV2	NA	NA	TRBJ1-1	TGTGCCAGCAGTCCATCTGAAGCTTTCTTT	CASSPSEAFF
TRBV6-1	NA	NA	TRBJ2-7	TGTGCCAGCAGTGATAGGACAGCCTACGAGCAGTACTTC	CASSDRTAYEQYF
TRBV27	TRBD1	NA	TRBJ1-1	TGTGCCAGCAATGTCGGGACAGGAATGAGGAGAGCTTTCTTT	CASNVGTGMRRAFF
TRBV28	TRBD2	once	TRBJ2-2	TGTGCCACCCCCGCGGGGGTGGACACCGGGGAGCTGTTTTTT	CATPAGVDTGELFF
TRBV3-1/TRBV3-2	NA	once	TRBJ2-7	TGTGCCAGCAGCTTCGGGAGCTACGAGCAGTACTTC	CASSFGSYEQYF
TRBV28	TRBD1	few	TRBJ1-6	TGTGCCAGCAGTACGGGACAGGGCCGAGGATCACCCCTCCACTTT	CASSTGQGRGSPLHF
TRBV28	NA	NA	TRBJ1-4	TGTGCCAGCAAAGCAGGGAGGGAAAAACTGTTTTTT	CASKAGREKLFF
TRBV7-9	NA	few	TRBJ2-2	TGTGCCAGCAGCCCCGGCACCGGGGAGCTGTTTTTT	CASSPGTGELFF
TRBV9	TRBD2	NA	TRBJ2-7	TGTGCCAGCAGCGTAGACCAGACTAGCGGGAGCGGCTACGAGCAGTACTTC	CASSVDQTSGSGYEQYF
TRBV5-1	TRBD1	NA	TRBJ2-2	TGCGCCAGCAGCTTATGGGACAGAGCGAACACCGGGGAGCTGTTTTTT	CASSLWDRANTGELFF
TRBV7-2	TRBD1	NA	TRBJ2-1	TGTGCCAGCAGCTTACAGGGGGACTCCTACAATGAGCAGTTCTTC	CASSLQGDSYNEQFF
TRBV19	NA	NA	TRBJ1-6	TGTGCCAGTAGTGGGGCGCGGGAATCACCCCTCCACTTT	CASSGARESPLHF
TRBV28	NA	NA	TRBJ2-3	TGTGCCAGCAGTTTAGGACTAGATACGCAGTATTTT	CASSLGLDTQYF
TRBV27	NA	NA	TRBJ2-1	TGTGCCAGCAGTTTTCCTGGTATAGATGAGCAGTTCTTC	CASSFPGIDEQFF
TRBV5-4	TRBD1	NA	TRBJ2-4	TGTGCCAGCAGCTCACAACGGACAGGGGGGATAAACATTCAGTACTTC	CASSSQRTGGINIQYF
TRBV28	NA	NA	TRBJ1-4	TGTGCCAGCAGTTCATACCCAACAGGGAAAAATGAAAAACTGTTTTTT	CASSSYPTGKNEKLFF
TRBV28	NA	NA	TRBJ2-5	TGTGCCAGCAGGCCGACTACAGGGATGGAGACCCAGTACTTC	CASRPTTGMETQYF
TRBV7-2	TRBD1	once	TRBJ2-2	TGTGCCAGCAGCTTAGCGGGACAGGGGGCGACCGGGGAGCTGTTTTTT	CASSLAGQGATGELFF
TRBV7-8	NA	NA	TRBJ1-1	TGTGCCAGCAGCTCGACACCGAACACTGAAGCTTTCTTT	CASSSTPNTEAFF
TRBV19	NA	NA	TRBJ1-5	TGTGCCAGTACCATCTTGGGGGGAGGCAATCAGCCCCAGCATTTT	CASTILGGGNQPQHF
TRBV3-1/TRBV3-2	TRBD2	NA	TRBJ2-3	TGTGCCAGCAGCCCACTAGCGGGGGCCAGCACAGATACGCAGTATTTT	CASSPLAGASTDTQYF
TRBV4-1	NA	few	TRBJ1-5	TGCGCCAGCAGCCAAGAAGTCCAGGGGAATCAGCCCCAGCATTTT	CASSQEVQGNQPQHF
TRBV3-1/TRBV3-2	TRBD1	NA	TRBJ2-5	TGTGCCAGCAGCCAGGGGACAGGGGAGGGAGAGACCCAGTACTTC	CASSQGTGEGETQYF
TRBV28	NA	few	TRBJ2-3	TGTGCCAGCAGCTCTAATTCGTGGGCAGCTCCAGATACGCAGTATTTT	CASSSNSWAAPDTQYF
TRBV6-1	NA	NA	TRBJ2-3	TGTGCCAGCAGTGAGGCGGGACTGAAAAGCACAGATACGCAGTATTTT	CASSEAGLKSTDTQYF
TRBV28	NA	NA	TRBJ1-2	TGTGCCAGCGCCTTTCCCGCAGGGAACTATGGCTACACCTTC	CASAFPAGNYGYTF
TRBV6-5	NA	NA	TRBJ1-5	TGTGCCAGCAGTCCCCGTAGCAATCAGCCCCAGCATTTT	CASSPRSNQPQHF
TRBV19	TRBD2	NA	TRBJ2-5	TGTGCCAGTAGTAAAACCGGGACTAGCGGGGGGAGCCAAGAGACCCAGTACTTC	CASSKTGTSGGSQETQYF